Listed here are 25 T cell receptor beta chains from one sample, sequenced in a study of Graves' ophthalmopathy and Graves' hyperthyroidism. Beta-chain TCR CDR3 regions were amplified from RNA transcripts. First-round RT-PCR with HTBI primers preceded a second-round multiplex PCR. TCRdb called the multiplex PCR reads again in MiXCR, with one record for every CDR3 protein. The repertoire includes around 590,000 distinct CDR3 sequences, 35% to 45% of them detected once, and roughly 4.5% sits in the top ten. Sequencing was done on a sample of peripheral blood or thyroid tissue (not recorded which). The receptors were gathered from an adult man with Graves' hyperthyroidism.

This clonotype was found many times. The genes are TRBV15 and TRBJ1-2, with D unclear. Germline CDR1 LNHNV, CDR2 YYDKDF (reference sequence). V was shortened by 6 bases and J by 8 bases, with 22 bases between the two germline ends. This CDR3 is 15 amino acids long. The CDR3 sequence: CATRDPSVIREGYTF. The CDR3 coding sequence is TGTGCCACCAGGGATCCATCTGTAATACGTGAGGGCTACACCTTC.

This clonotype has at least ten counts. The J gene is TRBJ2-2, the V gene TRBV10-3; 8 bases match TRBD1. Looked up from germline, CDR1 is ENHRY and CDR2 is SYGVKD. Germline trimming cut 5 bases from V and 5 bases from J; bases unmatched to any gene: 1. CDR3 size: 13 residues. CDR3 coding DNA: TGTGCCATCAGTCGACAGGGGACCGGGGAGCTGTTTTTT. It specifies CAISRQGTGELFF.

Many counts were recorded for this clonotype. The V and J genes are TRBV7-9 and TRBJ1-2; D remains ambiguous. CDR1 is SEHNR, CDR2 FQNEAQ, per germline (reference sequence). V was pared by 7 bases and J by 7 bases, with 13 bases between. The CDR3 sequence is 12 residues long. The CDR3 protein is CASTRPGAGYTF. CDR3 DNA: TGTGCCAGCACCCGTCCAGGAGCTGGCTACACCTTC. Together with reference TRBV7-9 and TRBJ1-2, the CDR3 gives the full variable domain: DTGVSQNPRHKITKRGQNVTFRCDPISEHNRLYWYRQTLGQGPEFLTYFQNEAQLEKSRLLSDRFSAERPKGSFSTLEIQRTEQGDSAMYLCASTRPGAGYTFGSGTRLTVV.

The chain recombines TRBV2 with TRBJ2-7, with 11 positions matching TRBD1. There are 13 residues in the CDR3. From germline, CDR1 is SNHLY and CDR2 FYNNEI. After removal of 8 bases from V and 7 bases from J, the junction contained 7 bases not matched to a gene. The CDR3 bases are TGTGCCAGCCGGGCGGGACAGGGGGGAGAGCAGTACTTC. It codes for CASRAGQGGEQYF. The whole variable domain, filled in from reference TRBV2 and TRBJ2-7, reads EPEVTQTPSHQVTQMGQEVILRCVPISNHLYFYWYRQILGQKVEFLVSFYNNEISEKSEIFDDQFSVERPDGSNFTLKIRSTKLEDSAMYFCASRAGQGGEQYFGPGTRLTVT.

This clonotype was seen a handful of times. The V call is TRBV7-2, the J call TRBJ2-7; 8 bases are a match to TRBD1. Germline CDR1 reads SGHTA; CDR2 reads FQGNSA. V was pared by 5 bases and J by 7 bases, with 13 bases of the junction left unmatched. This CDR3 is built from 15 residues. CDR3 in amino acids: CASSPPDRVMREQYF. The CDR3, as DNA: TGTGCCAGCAGCCCCCCGGACAGGGTAATGAGGGAGCAGTACTTC. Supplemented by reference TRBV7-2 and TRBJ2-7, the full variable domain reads GAGVSQSPSNKVTEKGKDVELRCDPISGHTALYWYRQSLGQGLEFLIYFQGNSAPDKSGLPSDRFSAERTGGSVSTLTIQRTQQEDSAVYLCASSPPDRVMREQYFGPGTRLTVT.

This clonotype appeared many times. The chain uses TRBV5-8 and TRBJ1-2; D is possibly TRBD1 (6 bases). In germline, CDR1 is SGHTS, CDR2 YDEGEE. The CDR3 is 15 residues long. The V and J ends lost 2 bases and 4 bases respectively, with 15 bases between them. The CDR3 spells CASSFTGQALYGYTF. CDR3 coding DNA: TGTGCCAGCAGCTTTACAGGGCAGGCTCTCTATGGCTACACCTTC.

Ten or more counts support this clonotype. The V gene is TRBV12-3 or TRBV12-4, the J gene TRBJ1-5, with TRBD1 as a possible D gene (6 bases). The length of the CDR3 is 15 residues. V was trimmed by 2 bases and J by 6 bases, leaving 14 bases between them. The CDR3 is CASSLTTGWRQPQHF. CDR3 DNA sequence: TGTGCCAGCAGTTTAACGACAGGTTGGCGTCAGCCCCAGCATTTT.

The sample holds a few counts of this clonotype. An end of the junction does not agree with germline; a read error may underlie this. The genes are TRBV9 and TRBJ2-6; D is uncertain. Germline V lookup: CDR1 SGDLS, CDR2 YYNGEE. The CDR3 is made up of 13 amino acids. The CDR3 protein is CASSVEGRPTEAF. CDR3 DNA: TGTGCCAGCAGCGTAGAAGGGCGACCCACTGAAGCTTTC.

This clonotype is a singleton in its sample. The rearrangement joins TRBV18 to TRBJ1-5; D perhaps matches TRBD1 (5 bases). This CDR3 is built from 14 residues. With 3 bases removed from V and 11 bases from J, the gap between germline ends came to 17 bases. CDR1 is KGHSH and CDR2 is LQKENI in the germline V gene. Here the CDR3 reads CASSPRREGETQHF. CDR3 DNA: TGTGCCAGCTCACCCCGACGGGAAGGGGAGACCCAGCATTTT.

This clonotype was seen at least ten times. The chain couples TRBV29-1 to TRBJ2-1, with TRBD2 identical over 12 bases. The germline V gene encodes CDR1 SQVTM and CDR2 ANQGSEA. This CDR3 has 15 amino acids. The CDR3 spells CSSRLAGEPYNEQFF. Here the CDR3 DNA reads TGCAGTTCCCGACTAGCGGGAGAACCCTACAATGAGCAGTTCTTC.

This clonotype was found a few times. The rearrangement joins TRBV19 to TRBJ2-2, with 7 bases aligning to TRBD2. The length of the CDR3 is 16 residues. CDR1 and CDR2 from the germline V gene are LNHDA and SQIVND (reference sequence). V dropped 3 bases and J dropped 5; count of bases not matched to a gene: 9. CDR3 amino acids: CASSITGRRGTGELFF. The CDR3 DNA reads TGTGCCAGTAGTATCACCGGGAGGCGAGGTACCGGGGAGCTGTTTTTT.

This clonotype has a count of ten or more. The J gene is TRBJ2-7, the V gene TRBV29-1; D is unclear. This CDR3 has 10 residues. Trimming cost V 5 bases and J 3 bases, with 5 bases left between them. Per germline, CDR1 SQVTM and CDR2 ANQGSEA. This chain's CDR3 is CSVKGYEQYF. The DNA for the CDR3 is TGCAGCGTTAAGGGCTACGAGCAGTACTTC.

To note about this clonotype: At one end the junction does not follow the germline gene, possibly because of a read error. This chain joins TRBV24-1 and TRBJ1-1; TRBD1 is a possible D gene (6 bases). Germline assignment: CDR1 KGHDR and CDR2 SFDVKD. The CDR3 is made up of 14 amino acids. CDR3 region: CATSEGAVNTEAFF. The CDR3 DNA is TGTGCCACCAGTGAGGGGGCGGTGAACACTGAGGCTTTCTTT.

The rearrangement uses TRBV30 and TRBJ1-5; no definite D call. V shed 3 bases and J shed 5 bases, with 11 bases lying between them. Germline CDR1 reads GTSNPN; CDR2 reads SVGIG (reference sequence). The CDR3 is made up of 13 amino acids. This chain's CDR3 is CAWSIDKDQPQHF. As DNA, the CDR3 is TGTGCCTGGAGCATAGACAAGGATCAGCCCCAGCATTTT.

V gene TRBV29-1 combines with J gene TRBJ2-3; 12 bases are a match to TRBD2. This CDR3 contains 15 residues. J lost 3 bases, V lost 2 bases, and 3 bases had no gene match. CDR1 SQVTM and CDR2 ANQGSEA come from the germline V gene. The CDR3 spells CSVESTSGRTDTQYF. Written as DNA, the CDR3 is TGCAGCGTTGAATCCACTAGCGGGAGGACAGATACGCAGTATTTT.

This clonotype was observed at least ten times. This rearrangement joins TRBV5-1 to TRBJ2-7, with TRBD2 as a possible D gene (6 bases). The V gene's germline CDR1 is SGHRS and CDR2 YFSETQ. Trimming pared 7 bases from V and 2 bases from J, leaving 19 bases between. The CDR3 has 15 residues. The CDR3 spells CASAGSGEDPYEQYF. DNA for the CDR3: TGCGCCAGCGCCGGATCGGGGGAGGATCCCTACGAGCAGTACTTC.

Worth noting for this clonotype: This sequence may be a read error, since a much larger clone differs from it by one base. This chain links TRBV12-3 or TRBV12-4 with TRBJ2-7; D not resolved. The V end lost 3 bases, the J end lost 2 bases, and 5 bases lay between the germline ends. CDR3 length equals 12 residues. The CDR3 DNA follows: TGTGCCAGCAGTTTCTTCGCCTACGAGCAGTACTTC. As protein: CASSFFAYEQYF.

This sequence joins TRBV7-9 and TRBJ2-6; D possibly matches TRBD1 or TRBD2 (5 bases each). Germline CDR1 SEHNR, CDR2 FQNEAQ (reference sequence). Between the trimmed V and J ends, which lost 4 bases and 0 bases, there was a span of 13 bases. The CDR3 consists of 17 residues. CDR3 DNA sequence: TGTGCCAGCAGCTCGGGGCATTCAAGCTCTGGGGCCAACGTCCTGACTTTC. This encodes CASSSGHSSSGANVLTF.

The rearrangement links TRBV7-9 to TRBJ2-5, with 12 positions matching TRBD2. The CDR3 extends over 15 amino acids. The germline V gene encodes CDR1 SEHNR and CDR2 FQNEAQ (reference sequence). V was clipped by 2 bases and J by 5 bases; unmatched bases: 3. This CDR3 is CASSLSTSGGETQYF. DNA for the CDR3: TGTGCCAGCAGCTTATCCACTAGCGGGGGGGAGACCCAGTACTTC. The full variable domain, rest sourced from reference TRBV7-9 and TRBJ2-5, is DTGVSQNPRHKITKRGQNVTFRCDPISEHNRLYWYRQTLGQGPEFLTYFQNEAQLEKSRLLSDRFSAERPKGSFSTLEIQRTEQGDSAMYLCASSLSTSGGETQYFGPGTRLLVL.

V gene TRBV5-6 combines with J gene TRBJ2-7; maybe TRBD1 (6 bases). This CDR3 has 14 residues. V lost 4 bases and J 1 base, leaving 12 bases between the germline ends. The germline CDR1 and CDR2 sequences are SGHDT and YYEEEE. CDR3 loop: CASSIRQASYEQYF. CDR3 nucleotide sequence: TGTGCCAGCAGCATACGACAGGCATCCTACGAGCAGTACTTC. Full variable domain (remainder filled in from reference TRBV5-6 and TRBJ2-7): DAGVTQSPTHLIKTRGQQVTLRCSPKSGHDTVSWYQQALGQGPQFIFQYYEEEERQRGNFPDRFSGHQFPNYSSELNVNALLLGDSALYLCASSIRQASYEQYFGPGTRLTVT.

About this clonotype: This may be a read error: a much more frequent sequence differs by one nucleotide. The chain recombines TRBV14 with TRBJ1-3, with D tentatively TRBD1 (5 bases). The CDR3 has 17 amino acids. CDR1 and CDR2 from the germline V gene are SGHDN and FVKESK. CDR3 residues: CASSQDLAGLSGDTIYF. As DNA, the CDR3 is TGTGCCAGCAGCCAAGATCTGGCGGGGCTCTCTGGAGACACCATATATTTT.

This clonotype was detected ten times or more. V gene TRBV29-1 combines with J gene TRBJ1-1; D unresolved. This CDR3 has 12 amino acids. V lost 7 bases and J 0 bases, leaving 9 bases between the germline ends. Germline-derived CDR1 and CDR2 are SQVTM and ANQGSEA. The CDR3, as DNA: TGCAGCGCTCTAAAAATGAACACTGAAGCTTTCTTT. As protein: CSALKMNTEAFF.

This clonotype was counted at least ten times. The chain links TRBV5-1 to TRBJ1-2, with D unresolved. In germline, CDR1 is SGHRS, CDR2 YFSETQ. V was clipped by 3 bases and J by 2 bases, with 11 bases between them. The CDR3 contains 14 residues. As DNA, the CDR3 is TGCGCCAGCAGCTCGAAGCCCGAAAACTATGGCTACACCTTC. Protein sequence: CASSSKPENYGYTF.

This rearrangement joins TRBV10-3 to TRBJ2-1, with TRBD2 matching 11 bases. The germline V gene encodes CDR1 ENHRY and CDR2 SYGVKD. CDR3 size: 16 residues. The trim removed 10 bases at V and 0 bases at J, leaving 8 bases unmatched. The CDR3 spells CATRLAGRSSYNEQFF. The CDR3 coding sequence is TGTGCCACCCGACTAGCGGGGCGATCCTCCTACAATGAGCAGTTCTTC.

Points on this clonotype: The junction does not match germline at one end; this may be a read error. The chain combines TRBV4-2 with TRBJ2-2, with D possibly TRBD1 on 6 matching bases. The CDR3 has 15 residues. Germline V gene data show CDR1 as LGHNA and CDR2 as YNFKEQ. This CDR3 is CASSQGGRDTGELLF. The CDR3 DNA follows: TGTGCCAGCAGCCAAGGAGGTCGGGACACCGGGGAGCTGCTTTTT.